The 29 T cell receptor beta chains listed next were all sequenced from one sample in a study of blood T cell repertoires in COVID-19. Assay used: immunoSEQ multiplex PCR; TCRdb lists only in-frame clones, some missing. The sample lists fewer than 250,000 clones, around 90% seen once, with over 12% in the top ten. Sequencing was done on a sample of PBMCs or T cells enriched from blood (not recorded which). Receptor source: a man aged 25 to 40 who had been exposed to COVID-19.

By proportion, this clone is medium-sized. This chain links TRBV20-1 with TRBJ1-2; D possibly corresponds to TRBD1 (5 bases). CDR3 size: 11 residues. V lost 0 bases to trimming and J lost 14 bases, with 13 bases between them. Germline CDR1 is DFQATT and CDR2 is SNEGSKA (reference sequence). CDR3 sequence: CSARDQGLWTF. The CDR3 coding sequence is TGCAGTGCTAGAGATCAGGGATTGTGGACCTTC.

The CDR3 here is CASSPGLGYEQYF. Written as DNA, the CDR3 is TGTGCCAGCAGCCCGGGGTTAGGGTACGAGCAGTACTTC. The V call is TRBV11-2, the J call TRBJ2-7; D is perhaps TRBD2 (5 bases). The germline CDR1 and CDR2 sequences are SGHAT and FQNNGV. Trimming removed 5 bases from V and 4 bases from J, with 12 bases in between. The CDR3 covers 13 residues. Full variable domain (missing parts from reference TRBV11-2 and TRBJ2-7): EAGVAQSPRYKIIEKRQSVAFWCNPISGHATLYWYQQILGQGPKLLIQFQNNGVVDDSQLPKDRFSAERLKGVDSTLKIQPAKLEDSAVYLCASSPGLGYEQYFGPGTRLTVT.

The CDR3 is CASSLDLAGSTDTQYF. The CDR3 nucleotides read TGTGCCAGCAGCTTAGACCTAGCGGGGTCCACAGATACGCAGTATTTT. V gene TRBV7-9 combines with J gene TRBJ2-3, with 9 bases aligning to TRBD2. V lost 1 base and J lost 2; bases outside the gene matches: 4. The CDR3 runs to 16 residues. Germline values: CDR1 SEHNR, CDR2 FQNEAQ (reference sequence).

The chain links TRBV5-1 to TRBJ2-3; D is ambiguous. Trimming took 4 bases from V and 2 from J, leaving 11 bases between them. The CDR3 is made up of 14 amino acids. Germline CDR1 is SGHRS and CDR2 is YFSETQ. CDR3 in DNA: TGCGCCAGCAGCCTGGACGGTTCCACAGATACGCAGTATTTT. Translated: CASSLDGSTDTQYF.

V usage is TRBV5-5 and J usage is TRBJ2-2; maybe TRBD2 (5 bases). Germline CDR1 and CDR2: SGHKS and YYEKEE (reference sequence). The germline V and J ends were trimmed by 0 bases and 4 bases, with 13 bases remaining between them. The CDR3 has 16 amino acids. The CDR3, as DNA: TGTGCCAGCAGCTTGGGGGTCGCGAGCGGCACCGGGGAGCTGTTTTTT. It yields the protein CASSLGVASGTGELFF.

The rearrangement joins TRBV5-1 to TRBJ1-6; D not resolved. The CDR3 has 13 amino acids. Looked up from germline, CDR1 is SGHRS and CDR2 is YFSETQ. Trimming stripped 1 base from V and 9 bases from J, with 8 bases between. The CDR3 sequence: CASSLNGGSPLHF. As DNA, the CDR3 is TGCGCCAGCAGCTTGAATGGAGGTTCACCCCTCCACTTT.

The chain is built from TRBV9 and TRBJ2-3; D perhaps matches TRBD2 (6 bases). Germline CDR1 is SGDLS and CDR2 is YYNGEE. The CDR3 loop spans 14 amino acids. The V end lost 4 bases, the J end lost 6 bases, and 15 bases lay between the germline ends. DNA for the CDR3: TGTGCCAGCAGCCCCCCACGTACTAGCGATACGCAGTATTTT. Its translation is CASSPPRTSDTQYF.

The chain carries TRBV2 and TRBJ2-5, with 7 bases that match TRBD2. The V and J ends lost 7 bases and 1 base, in that order; junction bases with no gene match: 6. The CDR3 is 14 amino acids. Germline lookup yields CDR1 SNHLY and CDR2 FYNNEI. CDR3 in amino acids: CASNRPGGQETQYF. CDR3 DNA: TGTGCCAGCAATCGACCGGGGGGCCAAGAGACCCAGTACTTC.

Note on this clone: Other nucleotide sequences in the sample specify the same CDR3. This chain links TRBV3-1 (or the pseudogene TRBV3-2) with TRBJ1-1; D is ambiguous. The germline CDR1 and CDR2 sequences are LGHDT and YNNKEL (reference sequence). Trimming removed 0 bases from V and 4 bases from J, with 12 bases in between. The CDR3 extends over 15 amino acids. The CDR3 DNA reads as TGTGCCAGCAGCCAAGATAGTACGGGGTCCACTGAAGCTTTCTTT. Its translation: CASSQDSTGSTEAFF.

This chain joins TRBV7-9 and TRBJ2-3; 7 nucleotides match TRBD2. There are 14 residues in the CDR3. Losses at the gene ends were 6 bases for V and 2 bases for J; bases not matched to a gene: 5. Germline lookup yields CDR1 SEHNR and CDR2 FQNEAQ (reference sequence). The CDR3 region has the DNA TGTGCCAGCAGAGGACTAGGACTCACAGATACGCAGTATTTT. Translating it yields CASRGLGLTDTQYF.

The J gene is TRBJ1-2, the V gene TRBV29-1; D call uncertain. The CDR3 has 14 residues. In germline, CDR1 is SQVTM, CDR2 ANQGSEA. V lost 1 base and J lost 5, with 14 bases in between. CDR3 amino acids: CSVEAQTSQYGYTF. Written as DNA, the CDR3 is TGCAGCGTTGAAGCCCAGACAAGTCAATATGGCTACACCTTC.

This chain uses TRBV6-2 or TRBV6-3 with TRBJ2-1; 8 bases are shared with TRBD1. V lost 2 bases to trimming and J lost 6 bases; unmatched junction nucleotides: 12. Germline-derived CDR1 and CDR2 are MNHEY and SVGEGT. CDR3 length: 17 amino acids. The CDR3 protein is CASSYPPGQVIGNEQFF. The CDR3 nucleotides are TGTGCCAGCAGTTACCCGCCGGGACAGGTAATTGGCAATGAGCAGTTCTTC.

The rearrangement links TRBV3-1 (or the pseudogene TRBV3-2) to TRBJ2-1; the match to TRBD2 covers 11 bases. CDR1 and CDR2 (germline): LGHDT, YNNKEL (reference sequence). Germline trimming cut 1 base from V and 8 bases from J; bases unmatched to any gene: 7. CDR3 size: 16 residues. The CDR3 loop is CASSQASLAGGYEQFF. CDR3 sequence (DNA): TGTGCCAGCAGCCAAGCTTCCCTAGCGGGGGGCTATGAGCAGTTCTTC.

This chain links TRBV7-2 with TRBJ1-1, with 9 bases aligning to TRBD1. V lost 1 base, J lost 2 bases, and 11 bases stayed unmatched. The CDR3 is made up of 18 amino acids. The germline CDR1 and CDR2 sequences are SGHTA and FQGNSA. The CDR3 loop reads CASSLEGRLTGGNTEAFF. CDR3 coding DNA: TGTGCCAGCAGCTTAGAGGGCAGGTTGACAGGGGGAAACACTGAAGCTTTCTTT.

This clone was seen only once. The chain recombines TRBV25-1 with TRBJ1-1, with a weak D call TRBD1 (5 bases). The CDR3 is 13 residues long. V was trimmed by 6 bases and J by 4 bases, leaving 12 bases between them. CDR1 is MGHDK and CDR2 is SYGVNS in the germline V gene. The CDR3 loop is CASSPDSRTEAFF. As DNA, the CDR3 is TGTGCCAGCAGCCCTGACAGCCGCACTGAAGCTTTCTTT.

V is TRBV7-9 and J is TRBJ2-7, with D maybe TRBD1 (6 bases). The CDR3 extends over 15 amino acids. V gave up 4 bases and J gave up 4 bases, with 17 bases separating them. Germline V gene data show CDR1 as SEHNR and CDR2 as FQNEAQ (reference sequence). The CDR3 DNA follows: TGTGCCAGCAGCTCCCCCTCAGGGGCGGTTTACGAGCAGTACTTC. This translates into CASSSPSGAVYEQYF.

This clone was counted only a few times. This chain joins TRBV27 and TRBJ2-7, with 8 bases aligning to TRBD2. Unmatched junction bases numbered 5, after V lost 5 bases and J lost 2 bases. The CDR3 consists of 14 residues. Germline CDR1 reads MNHEY; CDR2 reads SMNVEV (reference sequence). The DNA of the CDR3 is TGTGCCAGCAGTACTAGACTAGCGCCCTACGAGCAGTACTTC. Its protein product is CASSTRLAPYEQYF.

The rearrangement uses TRBV5-1 and TRBJ2-3; 11 bases are a match to TRBD2. The germline V gene has CDR1 SGHRS and CDR2 YFSETQ. The CDR3 is 17 amino acids. J lost 4 bases, V lost 0 bases, and 7 bases had no gene match. In DNA form, the CDR3 reads TGCGCCAGCAGCTTGGGAGTAGCGGGGGGGCCAGCAGATACGCAGTATTTT. Encoded protein: CASSLGVAGGPADTQYF.

This chain connects TRBV4-3 to TRBJ2-2; D gene uncertain. CDR3 size: 14 residues. V dropped 5 bases and J dropped 2 bases, with 9 bases sitting between them. Germline CDR1 LGHNA, CDR2 YSLEER. This CDR3 is CASSLEQNTGELFF. CDR3 nucleotide sequence: TGCGCCAGCAGCTTGGAGCAAAACACCGGGGAGCTGTTTTTT.

The V and J genes are TRBV9 and TRBJ2-5; D perhaps matches TRBD2 (7 bases). V shed 0 bases and J shed 4 bases, with 28 bases lying between them. Germline-derived CDR1 and CDR2 are SGDLS and YYNGEE. The CDR3 extends over 20 amino acids. The CDR3 region is CASSVVGPGWGGSASETQYF. The CDR3 nucleotides read TGTGCCAGCAGCGTAGTCGGCCCCGGGTGGGGGGGCTCGGCCTCAGAGACCCAGTACTTC.

The rearrangement joins TRBV18 to TRBJ2-2, with TRBD1 matching 7 bases. Germline assignment: CDR1 KGHSH and CDR2 LQKENI. Unmatched junction bases numbered 10, after V lost 2 bases and J lost 4 bases. The CDR3 is made up of 17 amino acids. The DNA of the CDR3 is TGTGCCAGCTCACCAAGGGCTACAGGGGTTGCCACCGGGGAGCTGTTTTTT. This translates into CASSPRATGVATGELFF.

This chain links TRBV19 with TRBJ2-2; D is uncertain. The germline V gene has CDR1 LNHDA and CDR2 SQIVND (reference sequence). CDR3 length equals 14 residues. With 3 bases removed from V and 7 bases from J, the gap between germline ends came to 12 bases. The CDR3 region is CASSISRQNGELFF. In DNA form, the CDR3 reads TGTGCCAGTAGTATCTCGCGGCAGAACGGGGAGCTGTTTTTT.

This chain connects TRBV21-1 to TRBJ2-2; the table gives TRBD1 as D, unverified against the DNA. TRBV21-1 is a pseudogene segment. The CDR3 has 14 amino acids. The CDR3 loop reads CASRQDRDTGELFF. For the CDR3, the DNA is TGTGCCAGCAGGCAAGACAGGGACACCGGGGAGCTGTTTTTT.

The chain has TRBV5-1 and TRBJ1-1; 8 bases are a match to TRBD1. Germline V gene data show CDR1 as SGHRS and CDR2 as YFSETQ. CDR3 length: 17 amino acids. Trimming cost V 2 bases and J 1 base; bases outside gene matches: 10. This CDR3 is CASSFRGLGTGNTEAFF. CDR3 in DNA: TGCGCCAGCAGCTTTCGAGGCCTCGGGACAGGGAACACTGAAGCTTTCTTT.

The CDR3 reads CASSLTPSGGYQETQYF. CDR3 coding DNA: TGTGCCAGCAGCCTTACGCCTAGCGGGGGCTACCAAGAGACCCAGTACTTC. The chain uses TRBV7-2 and TRBJ2-5; TRBD2 agrees at 10 bases. The CDR3 spans 17 residues. Germline CDR1 SGHTA, CDR2 FQGNSA. J lost 0 bases, V lost 5 bases, and 9 bases had no gene match.

This clone was observed a single time. The rearrangement joins TRBV7-2 to TRBJ2-7; 7 bases are a match to TRBD2. The CDR3 length is 15 residues. Trimming removed 0 bases from V and 3 bases from J; junction bases left unmatched: 5. Per germline, CDR1 SGHTA and CDR2 FQGNSA. CDR3 loop: CASSLAGGGVYEQYF. CDR3 bases: TGTGCCAGCAGCTTAGCTGGGGGGGGAGTCTACGAGCAGTACTTC.

This clone has a single count. This chain links TRBV7-9 with TRBJ1-2; D call uncertain. The CDR3 runs 11 residues. The V gene's germline CDR1 is SEHNR and CDR2 FQNEAQ (reference sequence). The CDR3: CALREGYGYTF. CDR3 nucleotide sequence: TGTGCTCTACGTGAGGGCTATGGCTACACCTTC.

In nucleotides, the CDR3 is TGTGCCAGCAGCCTTAATTTGTATGAGCAGTTCTTC. Amino acids: CASSLNLYEQFF. This chain connects TRBV6-2 or TRBV6-3 to TRBJ2-1; D uncertain. V lost 6 bases to trimming and J lost 8 bases, with 11 bases between them. Germline V CDR1 and CDR2: MNHEY, SVGEGT. The CDR3 has 12 amino acids.

Only one count was recorded for this clone. The CDR3 bases are TGTGCCAGCAGCCGGTCATTAACAGGGAACTACGAGCAGTACTTC. It codes for CASSRSLTGNYEQYF. The chain employs TRBV4-2 and TRBJ2-7; D may be TRBD1 (6 bases). CDR1 LGHNA and CDR2 YNFKEQ come from the germline V gene. V was cut by 4 bases and J by 3 bases, with 16 bases left in between. The CDR3 loop spans 15 amino acids.